This TCR beta chain was recorded in a study of T cells in Graves' hyperthyroidism and ophthalmopathy. This clonotype appeared a few times. The source material, RNA transcripts, was used to amplify TCR beta CDR3 regions. When the TCR CDR3 underwent first-round RT-PCR, the HTBI primer set was used. TCRdb reprocessed the multiplex PCR reads with MiXCR, giving one entry per CDR3 protein. This table holds over 500,000 distinct CDR3 sequences, 15% to 20% found once. V was cut by 1 base and J by 11 bases, with 14 bases left in between. The germline V gene has CDR1 LGHNA and CDR2 YSLEER. The length of the CDR3 is 13 residues.

The TCR comes from a young woman with Graves' ophthalmopathy. The V gene is TRBV4-3, the J gene TRBJ2-5; D is perhaps TRBD2 (5 bases). What was sequenced was blood. CDR3 loop: CASSQAGSGAQYF. Written as DNA, the CDR3 is TGCGCCAGCAGCCAAGCGGGAAGTGGCGCACAGTACTTC.